This T cell receptor beta chain was found in a study of T cells after yellow fever vaccination. Study findings and constraints: Peaking faster, on day 5 versus 15, the secondary response was nonetheless weaker. Post-booster repertoires again held most primary-vaccination clones (about 96% CD4, around 90% CD8). The study noted that FACS-sorted repertoires could contain abundant clonotypes contaminating from the bulk population. Only a minor proportion of clonotypes was detected across both CD4 and CD8 compartments.

TCRdb re-called the 5' RACE reads through MiXCR, storing one row per CDR3 protein. The repertoire consists of 50,000 or so distinct CDR3 sequences, with less than 9% occurring once and the leading ten covering 28%. CDR1 and CDR2 from the germline V gene are MDHEN and SYDVKM. The CDR3 sequence is 15 residues long. After removal of 3 bases from V and 7 bases from J, the junction contained 6 bases not matched to a gene. With regard to this clonotype: Its antigen remains unknown.

The genes are TRBV28 and TRBJ1-6; the match to TRBD1 covers 7 bases. The clonotype comes from a man younger than 35 who received the YFV17D yellow fever vaccine. This material consisted of CD8+ T cells sorted from PBMCs, taken roughly 15 days after the first yellow fever vaccination. The CDR3 DNA reads as TGTGCCAGCAGTTTCTTGGGACAGTTAAATTCACCCCTCCACTTT. Its translation is CASSFLGQLNSPLHF.